These 18 T cell receptor beta chains were sequenced from one sample in a study of cytomegalovirus exposure and HLA in healthy donors. Data came from immunoSEQ multiplex PCR; TCRdb stores just in-frame clones and leaves some out. The data contain 140,000 or so clones, about 89% of them seen just once; the ten biggest clones take up approximately 0.7%. Material: PBMCs. The receptors here all came from a young man in good health and CMV-seronegative.

The sample holds one count of this clone. The chain couples TRBV2 to TRBJ1-1, with 12 positions matching TRBD1. Germline CDR1 reads SNHLY; CDR2 reads FYNNEI. Germline trimming cut 6 bases from V and 6 bases from J; bases unmatched to any gene: 5. The CDR3 has 14 amino acids. The CDR3: CASRPGQGASEAFF. The CDR3 bases are TGTGCCAGCAGACCGGGACAGGGGGCATCTGAAGCTTTCTTT.

The chain combines TRBV5-1 with TRBJ2-5; a possible D gene is TRBD2 (7 bases). Germline V gene lookup returns CDR1 SGHRS and CDR2 YFSETQ. V lost 4 bases and J 5 bases, leaving 27 bases between the germline ends. The CDR3 covers 18 residues. The CDR3 loop is CASSIHTTRGGAGETQYF. CDR3 DNA sequence: TGCGCCAGCAGCATTCACACGACTAGAGGGGGGGCCGGTGAGACCCAGTACTTC.

The rearrangement joins TRBV13 to TRBJ2-1; TRBD1 matches at 7 bases. CDR3 length equals 13 residues. Trimming cost V 6 bases and J 6 bases; bases outside gene matches: 5. The germline CDR1 and CDR2 sequences are PRHDT and FYEKMQ (reference sequence). The CDR3 DNA follows: TGTGCCAGCAGTGTGAGGGGGCCCAATGAGCAGTTCTTC. The encoded protein is CASSVRGPNEQFF.

V and J are TRBV4-1 and TRBJ1-5, with 7 bases lining up with TRBD1. V shed 4 bases and J 1 base; nucleotides not matched to a gene: 16. The CDR3 covers 19 residues. Germline lookup yields CDR1 MGHRA and CDR2 YSYEKL. CDR3: CASSLTSLGGAVSNQPQHF. CDR3 nucleotides: TGCGCCAGCAGCCTAACGAGTCTAGGGGGCGCTGTGAGCAATCAGCCCCAGCATTTT.

V and J are TRBV28 and TRBJ1-5; 9 bases map to TRBD1. Germline lookup yields CDR1 MDHEN and CDR2 SYDVKM. Unmatched junction bases numbered 5, after V lost 5 bases and J lost 6 bases. This CDR3 is 14 amino acids long. Here the CDR3 reads CASSRQGGGQPQHF. The CDR3 nucleotides are TGTGCCAGCAGTAGACAGGGGGGGGGTCAGCCCCAGCATTTT.

The chain employs TRBV19 and TRBJ2-6; tentative D call: TRBD1 (6 bases). CDR1 and CDR2 from the germline V gene are LNHDA and SQIVND (reference sequence). Deletions cut 8 bases from V and 1 base from J, with 15 bases between. The CDR3 is made up of 16 amino acids. CDR3 bases: TGTGCCAGTTCCCTCGGACAGATTTCTGGGGCCAACGTCCTGACTTTC. Translating gives CASSLGQISGANVLTF.

The V call is TRBV13, the J call TRBJ1-2; TRBD1 aligns across 9 bases. Germline trimming cut 5 bases from V and 3 bases from J; bases unmatched to any gene: 10. Looked up from germline, CDR1 is PRHDT and CDR2 is FYEKMQ (reference sequence). The CDR3 consists of 16 residues. CDR3 DNA sequence: TGTGCCAGCAGCCCCCCGGGACAGGGATCAGACTATGGCTACACCTTC. It codes for CASSPPGQGSDYGYTF. Full variable domain (rest looked up from reference TRBV13 and TRBJ1-2): AAGVIQSPRHLIKEKRETATLKCYPIPRHDTVYWYQQGPGQDPQFLISFYEKMQSDKGSIPDRFSAQQFSDYHSELNMSSLELGDSALYFCASSPPGQGSDYGYTFGSGTRLTVV.

The chain uses TRBV6-1 and TRBJ2-3, with D tentatively TRBD2 (5 bases). CDR1 and CDR2 from the germline V gene are MNHNS and SASEGT. This CDR3 is built from 15 residues. Trimming shortened V by 6 bases and J by 2 bases, and 15 bases separated the two germline ends. The CDR3 DNA is TGTGCCAGCAGCCCGACTACCTCTTTCACAGATACGCAGTATTTT. It specifies CASSPTTSFTDTQYF.

The chain recombines TRBV9 with TRBJ2-1, with TRBD2 matching over 14 bases. V trimming: 0 bases; J trimming: 7 bases; junction bases outside the gene matches: 9. The CDR3 contains 18 residues. Germline lookup yields CDR1 SGDLS and CDR2 YYNGEE. CDR3 coding DNA: TGTGCCAGCAGCGTAGCGCGGGGGACTAGCGGGAGTTTAAATGAGCAGTTCTTC. The encoded protein is CASSVARGTSGSLNEQFF.

This rearrangement joins TRBV4-3 to TRBJ2-3, with 7 nucleotides matching TRBD1. Germline CDR1 LGHNA, CDR2 YSLEER. This CDR3 is built from 17 residues. Trimming removed 1 base from V and 1 base from J; junction bases left unmatched: 8. CDR3 in amino acids: CASSQAYGTVGTDTQYF. The CDR3, as DNA: TGCGCCAGCAGCCAAGCCTACGGGACAGTCGGCACAGATACGCAGTATTTT.

The rearrangement links TRBV16 to TRBJ2-7, with 7 bases fitting TRBD1. V dropped 8 bases and J dropped 5; count of bases not matched to a gene: 12. The V gene's germline CDR1 is KGHSY and CDR2 FQNENV. The CDR3 totals 14 residues. The CDR3 loop reads CASVPQGERDEQYF. The CDR3, as DNA: TGTGCCAGCGTACCCCAGGGGGAGAGGGACGAGCAGTACTTC.

The V call is TRBV27, the J call TRBJ1-3; D perhaps matches TRBD1 (5 bases). From germline, CDR1 is MNHEY and CDR2 SMNVEV (reference sequence). Trimming stripped 6 bases from V and 2 bases from J, with 11 bases between. The CDR3 covers 14 residues. CDR3: CASRAGTAGNTIYF. In DNA, the CDR3 is TGTGCCAGCAGAGCCGGGACTGCTGGAAACACCATATATTTT.

V usage is TRBV7-9 and J usage is TRBJ2-6; 7 bases are a match to TRBD1. The CDR3 has 15 amino acids. J was trimmed by 7 bases and V by 1 base; bases with no gene match: 4. CDR1 and CDR2 from the germline V gene are SEHNR and FQNEAQ (reference sequence). The CDR3 loop reads CASSLGRQGANVLTF. The CDR3 DNA follows: TGTGCCAGCAGCTTAGGGCGACAGGGTGCCAACGTCCTGACTTTC.

The count of this clone is one. The gene calls are TRBV6-6 and TRBJ2-2; TRBD2 agrees at 10 bases. Germline V CDR1 and CDR2: MNHNY, SVGAGI (reference sequence). V shed 2 bases and J 5 bases; nucleotides not matched to a gene: 5. The CDR3 covers 16 residues. CDR3 in amino acids: CASSYLAGEKTGELFF. The CDR3, as DNA: TGTGCCAGCAGTTACCTAGCGGGAGAAAAGACCGGGGAGCTGTTTTTT.

The chain recombines TRBV4-1 with TRBJ2-3; D call uncertain. This CDR3 is 12 amino acids long. Per germline, CDR1 MGHRA and CDR2 YSYEKL. The V gene lost 3 bases and the J gene lost 5 bases, with 6 bases spanning the gap. The DNA for the CDR3 is TGCGCCAGCAGCCACGCTAAAGATACGCAGTATTTT. Amino acid sequence: CASSHAKDTQYF.

The table lists this clone with a count of one. This chain connects TRBV14 to TRBJ2-1; no reliable D call. Germline lookup yields CDR1 SGHDN and CDR2 FVKESK. The V end was cut by 4 bases, the J end by 7 bases, with 5 bases between. The CDR3 runs to 11 residues. CDR3 nucleotides: TGTGCCAGCAGCCCCCGGAATGAGCAGTTCTTC. As protein: CASSPRNEQFF.

The J gene is TRBJ2-3, the V gene TRBV10-1, with 8 bases matching TRBD2. Germline CDR1 is WNHNN and CDR2 is SYGVQD (reference sequence). The junction had 6 bases not matched to a gene; V was cut back by 4 bases and J by 3 bases. CDR3 length equals 15 residues. CDR3 nucleotides: TGCGCCAGCAGTGCCGGGGGGGCCGGGACAGATACGCAGTATTTT. Translation: CASSAGGAGTDTQYF.

This chain uses TRBV7-7 with TRBJ2-7, with D maybe TRBD1 (6 bases). Germline values: CDR1 SSHAT, CDR2 FNYEAQ (reference sequence). There are 17 residues in the CDR3. Trimming removed 3 bases at V and 0 bases at J, with 18 bases between. CDR3 residues: CASSFLARTGSSYEQYV. CDR3 sequence (DNA): TGTGCCAGCAGCTTCTTAGCCAGAACAGGGAGCTCCTACGAGCAGTACGTC.